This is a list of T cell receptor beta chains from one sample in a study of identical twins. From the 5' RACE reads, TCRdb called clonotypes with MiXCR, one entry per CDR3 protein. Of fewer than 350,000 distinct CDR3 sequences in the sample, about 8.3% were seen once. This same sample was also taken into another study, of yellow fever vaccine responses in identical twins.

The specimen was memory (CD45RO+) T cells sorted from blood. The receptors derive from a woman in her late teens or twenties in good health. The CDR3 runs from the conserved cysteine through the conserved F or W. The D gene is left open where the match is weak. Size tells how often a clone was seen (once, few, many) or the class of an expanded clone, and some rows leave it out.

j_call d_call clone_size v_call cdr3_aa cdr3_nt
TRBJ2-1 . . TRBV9 CASSVFGHPNNEQFF TGTGCCAGCAGCGTATTCGGACACCCTAACAATGAGCAGTTCTTC
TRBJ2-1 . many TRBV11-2 CASSPDRGPYNEQFF TGTGCCAGCAGCCCCGATCGGGGGCCATACAATGAGCAGTTCTTC
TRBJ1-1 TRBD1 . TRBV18 CASSGQGLNTEAFF TGTGCCAGCTCCGGACAGGGACTGAACACTGAAGCTTTCTTT
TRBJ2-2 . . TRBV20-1 CSARYPNTGELFF TGCAGTGCTAGATACCCAAACACCGGGGAGCTGTTTTTT
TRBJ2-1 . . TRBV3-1 CASSQQVGYNEQFF TGTGCCAGCAGCCAACAGGTAGGCTACAATGAGCAGTTCTTC
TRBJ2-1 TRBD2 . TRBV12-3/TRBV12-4 CASRGLAGGPSYNEQFF TGTGCCAGCAGAGGACTAGCGGGGGGGCCCTCCTACAATGAGCAGTTCTTC
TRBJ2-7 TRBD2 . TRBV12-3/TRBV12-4 CASSFSSGGRVNEQYF TGTGCCAGCAGTTTCTCCTCGGGCGGGAGAGTCAACGAGCAGTACTTC
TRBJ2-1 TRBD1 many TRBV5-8 CASRSDRDTIRNEQFF TGTGCCAGCAGATCCGACAGGGACACAATCAGGAATGAGCAGTTCTTC
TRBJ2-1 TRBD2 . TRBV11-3 CASSLDGLAGSYNEQFF TGTGCCAGCAGCTTAGATGGGCTAGCGGGCTCCTACAATGAGCAGTTCTTC
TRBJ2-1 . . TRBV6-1 CASSTDSLGEQFF TGTGCCAGCAGTACCGACAGTTTAGGTGAGCAGTTCTTC
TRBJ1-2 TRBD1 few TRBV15 CATSRDRGYYGYTF TGTGCCACCAGCAGGGACAGGGGGTACTATGGCTACACCTTC
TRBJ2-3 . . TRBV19 CASSITAGADTQYF TGTGCCAGTAGTATAACGGCAGGGGCAGATACGCAGTATTTT
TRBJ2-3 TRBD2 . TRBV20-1 CSARSGSASTDTQYF TGCAGTGCGCGTAGCGGGAGTGCTAGCACAGATACGCAGTATTTT
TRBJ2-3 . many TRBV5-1 CASSLGSDTDTQYF TGCGCCAGCAGCTTGGGTTCGGACACAGATACGCAGTATTTT
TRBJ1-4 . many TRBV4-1 CASSQDTVLGNEKLFF TGCGCCAGCAGCCAAGATACGGTTTTGGGTAATGAAAAACTGTTTTTT
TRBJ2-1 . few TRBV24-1 CATSRAGAPATYNEQFF TGTGCCACCTCCCGCGCAGGGGCTCCAGCAACCTACAATGAGCAGTTCTTC
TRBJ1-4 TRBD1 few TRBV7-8 CASSFDRGEDEKLFF TGTGCCAGCAGCTTTGACAGGGGCGAGGATGAAAAACTGTTTTTT
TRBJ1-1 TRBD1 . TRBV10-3 CAISESTGTGHLF TGTGCCATCAGTGAGTCGACCGGGACAGGCCACCTCTTT
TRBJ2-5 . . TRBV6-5 CASSPQWGSQETQYF TGTGCCAGCAGTCCGCAGTGGGGAAGTCAAGAGACCCAGTACTTC
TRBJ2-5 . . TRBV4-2 CASSQTSRSEETQYF TGTGCCAGCAGCCAAACCTCTAGGAGCGAAGAGACCCAGTACTTC
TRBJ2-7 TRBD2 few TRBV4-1 CASSQPAGFSGYEQYF TGCGCCAGCAGCCAACCCGCGGGGTTTAGCGGGTACGAGCAGTACTTC
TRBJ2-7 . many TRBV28 CASSLSAGDYEQYF TGTGCCAGCAGTTTATCGGCAGGGGACTACGAGCAGTACTTC
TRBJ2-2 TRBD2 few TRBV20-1 CSASSGEAHTGELFF TGCAGTGCGAGCAGCGGGGAGGCCCACACCGGGGAGCTGTTTTTT
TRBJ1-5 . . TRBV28 CASSWGTTSNQPQHF TGTGCCAGCAGTTGGGGGACGACTAGCAATCAGCCCCAGCATTTT
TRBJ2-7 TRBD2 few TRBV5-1 CASSKAPGLAGSGEQYF TGCGCCAGCAGCAAAGCCCCGGGACTAGCGGGCTCAGGGGAGCAGTACTTC
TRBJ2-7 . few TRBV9 CASSVAASEAAYEQYF TGTGCCAGCAGCGTAGCTGCGAGTGAGGCCGCCTACGAGCAGTACTTC
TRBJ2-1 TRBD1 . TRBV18 CASSPLQGASYNEQFF TGTGCCAGCTCACCACTCCAGGGGGCCTCTTACAATGAGCAGTTCTTC
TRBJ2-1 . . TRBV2 CASIGGNEQFF TGTGCCAGCATTGGGGGCAATGAGCAGTTCTTC
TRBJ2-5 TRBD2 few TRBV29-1 CSALGGAGGLETQYF TGCAGCGCCTTGGGGGGCGCGGGGGGGCTCGAGACCCAGTACTTC
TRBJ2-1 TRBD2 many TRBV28 CASSRGGGGPYNEQFF TGTGCCAGCAGCCGGGGGGGCGGGGGGCCGTACAATGAGCAGTTCTTC
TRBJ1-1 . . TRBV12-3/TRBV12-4 CASSQWQTTEAFF TGTGCCAGCTCCCAATGGCAAACCACTGAAGCTTTCTTT
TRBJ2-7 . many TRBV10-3 CAISETRTYEQYF TGTGCCATCAGTGAGACACGAACCTACGAGCAGTACTTC
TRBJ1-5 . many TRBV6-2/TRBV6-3 CASSYLGSEGQPQHF TGTGCCAGCAGTTACTTAGGAAGCGAGGGTCAGCCCCAGCATTTT
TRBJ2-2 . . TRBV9 CASSVAWTTNTGELFF TGTGCCAGCAGCGTAGCGTGGACTACCAACACCGGGGAGCTGTTTTTT
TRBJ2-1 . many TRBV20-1 CSAADQARSSYNEQFF TGCAGTGCCGCAGACCAGGCCCGAAGCTCCTACAATGAGCAGTTCTTC
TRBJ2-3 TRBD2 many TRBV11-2 CASSSGPQAGGGQRTQYF TGTGCCAGCAGCTCAGGCCCGCAAGCCGGGGGGGGCCAGCGTACGCAGTATTTT
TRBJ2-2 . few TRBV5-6 CASRDIRSGERFF TGTGCCAGCCGGGACATTCGATCCGGGGAGCGGTTTTTT
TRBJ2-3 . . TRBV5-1 CASSPEGRGNTQYF TGCGCCAGCAGCCCGGAAGGGCGTGGGAATACGCAGTATTTT
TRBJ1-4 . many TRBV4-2 CASSGEGPGGGTEKLFF TGTGCCAGCAGCGGAGAGGGTCCAGGTGGCGGGACTGAAAAACTGTTTTTT
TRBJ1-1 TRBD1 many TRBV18 CASSPRAGGIEAFF TGTGCCAGCTCACCTCGGGCAGGGGGCATTGAAGCTTTCTTT